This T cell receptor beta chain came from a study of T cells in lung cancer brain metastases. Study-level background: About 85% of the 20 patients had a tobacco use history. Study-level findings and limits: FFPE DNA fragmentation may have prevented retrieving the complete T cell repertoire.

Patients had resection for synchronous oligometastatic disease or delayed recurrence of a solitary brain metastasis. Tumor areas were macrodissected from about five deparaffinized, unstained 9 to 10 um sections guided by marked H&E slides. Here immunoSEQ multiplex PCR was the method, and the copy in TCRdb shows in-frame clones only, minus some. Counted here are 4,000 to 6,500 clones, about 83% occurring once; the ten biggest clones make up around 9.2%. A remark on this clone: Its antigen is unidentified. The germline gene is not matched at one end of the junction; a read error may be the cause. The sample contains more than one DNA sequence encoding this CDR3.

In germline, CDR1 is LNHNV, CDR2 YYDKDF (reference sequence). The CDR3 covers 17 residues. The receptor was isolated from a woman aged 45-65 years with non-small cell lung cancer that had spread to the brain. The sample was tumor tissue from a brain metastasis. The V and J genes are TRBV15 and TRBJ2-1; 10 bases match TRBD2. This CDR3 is CATGIWTSGYRPDEQFF. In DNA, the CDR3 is TGTGCCACTGGTATCTGGACTAGCGGCTATAGACCGGATGAACAGTTCTTC.